This TCR beta chain was sequenced for a study of T-cell reconstitution after alpha-beta-depleted transplantation in children. In this sample, this clonotype turned up many times. CDR3 size: 13 residues. Losses at the gene ends were 2 bases for V and 5 bases for J; bases not matched to a gene: 2. TCRbeta library construction was performed incorporating unique molecular identifiers. MiXCR, run by TCRdb on the PCR reads, gives a single entry per CDR3 protein. The sample yields around 380,000 distinct CDR3 sequences, roughly a tenth seen once. The TCR sequence derives from a human donor who donated a stem cell graft to a child with acute myeloid leukemia. The sample here was PBMCs from the stem cell graft donor, taken from the stem cell graft. This chain joins TRBV12-3 or TRBV12-4 and TRBJ2-5, with 7 bases fitting TRBD2. The CDR3 DNA is TGTGCCAGCAGTTTAAGCGGGATCGAGACCCAGTACTTC. It translates to CASSLSGIETQYF.